The source of this TCR beta chain is a study of T cell changes during pregnancy in multiple sclerosis. Germline CDR1 is SGHTA and CDR2 is FQGTGA. Trimming pared 4 bases from V and 1 base from J, leaving 10 bases between. This CDR3 comprises 15 residues. Here immunoSEQ multiplex PCR was the method, and the copy in TCRdb shows in-frame clones only, minus some. The table includes some 60,000 clones, around nine tenths detected once. V and J are TRBV7-3 and TRBJ2-2; a weak D match, TRBD2 (6 bases). This TCR was recovered from a human donor whose cells served as feeder cells for cultures in a pregnancy study. The sequenced sample consisted of peripheral blood from another person, used as feeder cells. For the CDR3, the DNA is TGTGCCAGCAGCTCTAGCGCCAAGAACACCGGGGAGCTGTTTTTT. This codes for CASSSSAKNTGELFF.